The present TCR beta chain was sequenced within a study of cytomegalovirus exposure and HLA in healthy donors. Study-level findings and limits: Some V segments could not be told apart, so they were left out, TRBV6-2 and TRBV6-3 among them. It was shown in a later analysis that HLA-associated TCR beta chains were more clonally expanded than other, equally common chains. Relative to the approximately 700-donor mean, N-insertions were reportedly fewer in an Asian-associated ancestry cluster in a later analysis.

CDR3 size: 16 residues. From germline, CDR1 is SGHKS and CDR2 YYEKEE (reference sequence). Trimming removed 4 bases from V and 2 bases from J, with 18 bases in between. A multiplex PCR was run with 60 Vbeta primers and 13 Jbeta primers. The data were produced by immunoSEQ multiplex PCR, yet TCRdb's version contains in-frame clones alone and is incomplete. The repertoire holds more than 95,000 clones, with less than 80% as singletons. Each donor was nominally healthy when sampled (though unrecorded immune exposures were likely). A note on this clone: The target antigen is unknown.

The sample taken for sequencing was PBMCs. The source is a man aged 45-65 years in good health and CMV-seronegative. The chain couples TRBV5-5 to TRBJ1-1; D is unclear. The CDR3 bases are TGTGCCAGCAGCCCCTTTGCGCCGGCAGGAAACACTGAAGCTTTCTTT. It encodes CASSPFAPAGNTEAFF.